A selection of T cell receptor beta chains follows, all from one sample in a study of shared clonotypes between healthy human individuals. TCRdb keeps only in-frame clones here, not all; method: immunoSEQ multiplex PCR. The repertoire has millions of clones, roughly 91% of them found once; the top ten carry roughly 1.8%. Sequenced input: naive CD8+ T cells from PBMCs. These TCRs come from a young man in good health. Some clones in this sample may be carry-over from other donors' samples. CDR3s include the opening cysteine and the closing phenylalanine or tryptophan. D genes are given only for firm matches. Rows give clone size only sometimes, using once, few, many, or a class for an expanded clone.

TRBV4-1	18	.	TRBJ1-5	.	TGCGCCAGCAGCCAAGATGTCACAGGGTCCTCTAGCAATCAGCCCCAGCATTTT	CASSQDVTGSSSNQPQHF
TRBV15	17	TRBD1	TRBJ2-2	.	TGTGCCACCAGCAGGGGACAGGGGTCCCTCGACACCGGGGAGCTGTTTTTT	CATSRGQGSLDTGELFF
TRBV10-3	16	.	TRBJ2-1	.	TGTGCCATCAGTGAAGGGCGAGGAGCGACCAACAATGAGCAGTTCTTC	CAISEGRGATNNEQFF
TRBV7-8	15	TRBD2	TRBJ2-7	.	TGTGCCAGCAGCTCAGGACTAGCTCGGTCCTACGAGCAGTACTTC	CASSSGLARSYEQYF
TRBV18	16	.	TRBJ1-3	.	TGTGCCAGCTCACCACGGGAGGGGAGGATCGGAAACACCATATATTTT	CASSPREGRIGNTIYF
TRBV28	14	TRBD1	TRBJ2-7	.	TGTGCCAGCAGTCCAACCGGGACAGGGAACGAGCAGTACTTC	CASSPTGTGNEQYF
TRBV11-2	14	.	TRBJ2-7	.	TGTGCCAGCAGCTTGGGACCCTCAGCCTACGAGCAGTACTTC	CASSLGPSAYEQYF
TRBV6-6	13	.	TRBJ2-3	.	TGTGCCAGCAGTTATTACGACACAGATACGCAGTATTTT	CASSYYDTDTQYF
TRBV7-9	12	.	TRBJ2-7	.	TGTGCCAGCAGCTCACCAGCGTACGAGCAGTACTTC	CASSSPAYEQYF
TRBV9	11	.	TRBJ1-2	.	TGTGCCAGCAGCGTAGGATATGGCTACACCTTC	CASSVGYGYTF
TRBV29-1	16	TRBD2	TRBJ2-1	.	TGCAGCGTTGAAGGACTAGCGGGAGGGCCGGGGAATGAGCAGTTCTTC	CSVEGLAGGPGNEQFF
TRBV5-5	13	.	TRBJ1-2	.	TGTGCCAGCAGCGCCGCCCGGGACAATGGCTACACCTTC	CASSAARDNGYTF
TRBV27	14	.	TRBJ2-7	.	TGTGCCAGCAGTTTAGGGGGAAGATCCTACGAGCAGTACTTC	CASSLGGRSYEQYF
TRBV29-1	15	TRBD1	TRBJ1-2	.	TGCAGCGTTGAAGATCTGCGACAGGGAAGGACCGGCTACACCTTC	CSVEDLRQGRTGYTF
TRBV28	16	TRBD1	TRBJ2-7	.	TGTGCCAGCAGGCCCATCATCGGACAGGGAAACTACGAGCAGTACTTC	CASRPIIGQGNYEQYF
TRBV27	15	.	TRBJ1-1	.	TGTGCCAGCAGCCGCCTGGGACGGATGAACACTGAAGCTTTCTTT	CASSRLGRMNTEAFF
TRBV19	18	TRBD2	TRBJ2-1	.	TGTGCCAGTAGTATCTATCCGGGACTAGCGGGCCCCTACAATGAGCAGTTCTTC	CASSIYPGLAGPYNEQFF
TRBV18	18	.	TRBJ2-6	.	TGTGCCAGCTCACCTCTAGGGGGGGCGCATACTGGGGCCAACGTCCTGACTTTC	CASSPLGGAHTGANVLTF
TRBV30	13	.	TRBJ1-2	.	TGTGCCTGGACCGAAGGAATAAACTATGGCTACACCTTC	CAWTEGINYGYTF
TRBV19	15	.	TRBJ2-3	once	TGTGCCAGTAGTCTAAGGGGCAGCGGGACAGATACGCAGTATTTT	CASSLRGSGTDTQYF
TRBV9	13	.	TRBJ2-5	.	TGTGCCAGCAGCGTATCGACAGGTTGGAGCCAGTACTTC	CASSVSTGWSQYF
TRBV7-3	14	.	TRBJ2-5	.	TGTGCCAGCAGCTTACATTACCCGGGGGAGACCCAGTACTTC	CASSLHYPGETQYF
TRBV27	17	.	TRBJ2-1	.	TGTGCCAGCAGTTTATCTTTGGGGGCGTCCAACTACAATGAGCAGTTCTTC	CASSLSLGASNYNEQFF
TRBV28	12	TRBD1	TRBJ1-2	few	TGTGGTGCGGGACAGGGTATCTTTGGCTACACCTTC	CGAGQGIFGYTF
TRBV28	14	.	TRBJ2-7	once	TGTGCCAGCAGTTCCAGTTTTAGGTTATGGGAGCAGTACTTC	CASSSSFRLWEQYF
TRBV30	17	TRBD1	TRBJ2-3	.	TGTGCCTGGGAGGGACAGGGGCCCCTGGAGGGCACAGATACGCAGTATTTT	CAWEGQGPLEGTDTQYF
TRBV5-1	22	TRBD2	TRBJ2-3	.	TGCGCCAGCAGCTTGGTTATAATTTTGGCCTTACGGCTAGCGGGGGGCACAGATACGCAGTATTTT	CASSLVIILALRLAGGTDTQYF
TRBV6-1	17	TRBD2	TRBJ2-7	.	TGTGCCAGCAGTGAAGTGAGCGGGAGGCTGGACGAGTACGAGCAGTACTTC	CASSEVSGRLDEYEQYF
TRBV19	14	TRBD2	TRBJ2-7	.	TGTGCCAGTAGCGAAGTGGGACTAGTCTACGAGCAGTACTTC	CASSEVGLVYEQYF
TRBV4-3	16	TRBD2	TRBJ2-3	.	TGCGCCAGCAGCCAAGGGTTCCAGCGGGGACCAGATACGCAGTATTTT	CASSQGFQRGPDTQYF
TRBV30	13	.	TRBJ1-5	few	TGTGCCTGGAGTGTGGGGTCGCGGCAGCCCCAGCATTTT	CAWSVGSRQPQHF
TRBV10-3	15	TRBD2	TRBJ2-1	few	TGTGCCATCAGCGCCGGACTAGCGGGACACAATGAGCAGTTCTTC	CAISAGLAGHNEQFF
TRBV5-1	15	TRBD1	TRBJ2-5	.	TGCGCCAGCAGCTTGGGGACAGGGGGCGTGGAGACCCAGTACTTC	CASSLGTGGVETQYF
TRBV7-9	16	.	TRBJ2-6	.	TGTGCCAGCACACCTGGGTCGAGCGCTGGGGCCAACGTCCTGACTTTC	CASTPGSSAGANVLTF
TRBV11-2	17	.	TRBJ1-3	.	TGTGCCAGCAGCTTAAGGGCAGGGCCCTTCTCTGGAAACACCATATATTTT	CASSLRAGPFSGNTIYF
TRBV5-1	16	.	TRBJ2-5	.	TGCGCCAGCAGCTTGGAGAGGGTGGCTAACCAAGAGACCCAGTACTTC	CASSLERVANQETQYF
TRBV7-6	19	.	TRBJ2-3	.	TGTGCCAGCAGCTTAGTACCCCATTTGGGTAGTACCCGCACAGATACGCAGTATTTT	CASSLVPHLGSTRTDTQYF
TRBV28	13	.	TRBJ2-1	once	TGTGCCAGCAGTTTACTGATCGGCAATGAGCAGTTCTTC	CASSLLIGNEQFF
TRBV7-9	12	.	TRBJ1-4	.	TGTGCCAGCAGTCCAGGGTCTGAAAAACTGTTTTTT	CASSPGSEKLFF
TRBV4-2	17	.	TRBJ2-6	.	TGTGCCAGCAGCCAAGACAAGCGGTACTCTGGGGCCAACGTCCTGACTTTC	CASSQDKRYSGANVLTF